This T cell receptor beta chain was identified during a study of blood T cell repertoires in COVID-19. On the study more broadly: PBMCs, B-cell-depleted T cells, or T cells were the source of the cDNA or gDNA that made up the material.

Profiled with immunoSEQ multiplex PCR; TCRdb holds only in-frame clones, not every one. The sample carries about 50,000 clones, roughly 91% recorded once. V was clipped by 0 bases and J by 7 bases; unmatched bases: 24. The CDR3 covers 21 residues. Looked up from germline, CDR1 is SGDLS and CDR2 is YYNGEE. The receptor's source is a human donor in a cohort sampled during active COVID-19. The J gene is TRBJ2-1, the V gene TRBV9; 8 nucleotides align to TRBD2. The sequencing input was peripheral blood. CDR3 residues: CASSVATLGVVAGPSRNEQFF. In DNA, the CDR3 is TGTGCCAGCAGCGTAGCTACATTAGGAGTGGTAGCGGGACCTTCAAGGAATGAGCAGTTCTTC.